The source of this T cell receptor beta chain is a study of somatic mutations in cytotoxic T cells in rheumatoid arthritis. Points from the study as a whole: Slight underrepresentation of TRBV07 in rheumatoid arthritis patients was not adjusted for multiple comparisons.

Original processing methods: Patient CD8+ clones larger than 1% rarely matched published virus-specific TCRB sequences. Sequenced by immunoSEQ multiplex PCR; TCRdb stores in-frame clones only, minus some. V and J calls plus clone size are reproduced from that table; the DNA served to infer D and trimming. In the table there are roughly 13,000 clones, around 80% of which are singletons. About this clone: Its antigen is currently unknown.

Positive selection with magnetic beads achieved the isolation of CD4+ and CD8+ cells, followed by a flow cytometry check of purity. The CDR3 runs 15 residues. CDR1 is SGDLS, CDR2 YYNGEE, per germline. V lost 0 bases and J lost 1, with 10 bases in between. The receptor comes from an adult with rheumatoid arthritis. This chain links TRBV9 with TRBJ1-2; tentatively, D is TRBD1 (6 bases). Source material: CD8+ T cells sorted from blood. DNA for the CDR3: TGTGCCAGCAGCGTAGGATCAGGGGATAACTATGGCTACACCTTC. Translated: CASSVGSGDNYGYTF.